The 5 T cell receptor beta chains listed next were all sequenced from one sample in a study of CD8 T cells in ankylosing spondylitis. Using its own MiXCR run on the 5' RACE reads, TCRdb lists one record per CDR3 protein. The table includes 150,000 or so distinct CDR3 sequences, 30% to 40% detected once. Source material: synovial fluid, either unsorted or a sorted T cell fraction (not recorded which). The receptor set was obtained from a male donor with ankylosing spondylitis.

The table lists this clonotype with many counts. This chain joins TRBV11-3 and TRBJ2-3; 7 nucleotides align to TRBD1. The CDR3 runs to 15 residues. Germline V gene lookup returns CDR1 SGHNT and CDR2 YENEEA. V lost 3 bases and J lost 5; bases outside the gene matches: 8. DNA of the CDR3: TGTGCCAGCAGCTTGGGGACAGTAGTAGGAGATACGCAGTATTTT. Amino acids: CASSLGTVVGDTQYF.

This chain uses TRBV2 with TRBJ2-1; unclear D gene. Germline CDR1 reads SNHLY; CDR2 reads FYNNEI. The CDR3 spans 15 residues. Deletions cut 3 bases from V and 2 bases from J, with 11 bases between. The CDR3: CASSDRGIPYNEQFF. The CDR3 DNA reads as TGTGCCAGCAGTGATCGCGGTATACCCTACAATGAGCAGTTCTTC.

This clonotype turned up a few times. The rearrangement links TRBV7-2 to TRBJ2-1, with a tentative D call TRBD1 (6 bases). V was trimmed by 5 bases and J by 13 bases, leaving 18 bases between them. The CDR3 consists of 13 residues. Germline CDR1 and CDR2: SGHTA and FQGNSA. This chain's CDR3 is CASSPSSQGKQFF. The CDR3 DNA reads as TGTGCCAGCAGCCCCTCCTCACAGGGAAAACAGTTCTTC.

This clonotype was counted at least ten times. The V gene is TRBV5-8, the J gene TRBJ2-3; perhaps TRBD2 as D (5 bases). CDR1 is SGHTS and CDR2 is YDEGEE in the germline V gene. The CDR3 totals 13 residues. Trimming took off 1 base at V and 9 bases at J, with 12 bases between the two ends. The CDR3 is CASSLQPTGTQYF. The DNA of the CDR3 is TGTGCCAGCAGCTTGCAGCCCACGGGGACGCAGTATTTT.

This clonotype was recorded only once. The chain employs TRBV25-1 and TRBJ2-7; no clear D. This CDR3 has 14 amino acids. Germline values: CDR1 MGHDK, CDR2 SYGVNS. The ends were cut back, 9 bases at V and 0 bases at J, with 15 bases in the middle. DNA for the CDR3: TGTGCCAGGTTTAAGACGCCCAGCTCCTACGAGCAGTACTTC. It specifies CARFKTPSSYEQYF.